Sequencing of this T cell receptor (beta chain) was carried out in a study of blood T cell repertoires in COVID-19. Background on the study: The origin of the acute and convalescent COVID-19 samples was the United States, Italy and Spain. Sources were T cells, B-cell-depleted T cells, or PBMCs; the material itself was cDNA or gDNA.

Per the authors' pipeline: Reference gene primer amplification gave nucleated cell count estimates. Repertoires were generated with immunoSEQ multiplex PCR, while TCRdb's copy carries only in-frame clones and drops some. V and J calls and clone size are those listed in that table; D and trimming were worked out from the DNA. The table lists about 180,000 clones, about 81% of them singletons, with roughly 10% in the top ten. Only one count was recorded for this clone. Seattle patients were enrolled while actively infected and followed longitudinally. V lost 0 bases to trimming and J lost 0 bases, with 8 bases between them. CDR1 and CDR2 from the germline V gene are LGHNA and YNFKEQ. CDR3 length: 15 residues.

This sequence originates from an elderly woman with COVID-19, enrolled during active disease. The chain links TRBV4-2 to TRBJ1-1; D unresolved. Sequenced input: peripheral blood. The CDR3 DNA is TGTGCCAGCAGCCAAGAGGCCGGGATGAACACTGAAGCTTTCTTT. Its protein is CASSQEAGMNTEAFF.